Below are 19 T cell receptor beta chains sequenced from a single sample in a study of cytomegalovirus exposure and HLA in healthy donors. PCR was performed using 60 Vbeta and 13 Jbeta primers. The table came from immunoSEQ multiplex PCR; TCRdb's copy has only in-frame clones and leaves some out. This repertoire shows more than 95,000 clones, under 90% found once; its top ten account for 3% to 4%. Sequencing was performed on PBMCs. All receptors derive from a young woman in good health and CMV-seronegative.

The CDR3 DNA reads TGCGCCAGCTCTATGGCGGGGGAGGATACGCAGTATTTT. It encodes CASSMAGEDTQYF. The chain combines TRBV5-1 with TRBJ2-3; 7 bases fit TRBD2. In germline, CDR1 is SGHRS, CDR2 YFSETQ. After removal of 7 bases from V and 6 bases from J, the junction contained 8 bases not matched to a gene. The CDR3 covers 13 residues. Looking up the rest from reference TRBV5-1 and TRBJ2-3 gives the full variable domain: KAGVTQTPRYLIKTRGQQVTLSCSPISGHRSVSWYQQTPGQGLQFLFEYFSETQRNKGNFPGRFSGRQFSNSRSEMNVSTLELGDSALYLCASSMAGEDTQYFGPGTRLTVL.

The rearrangement joins TRBV19 to TRBJ2-2, with D possibly TRBD1 on 5 matching bases. Between the trimmed V and J ends, which lost 2 bases and 4 bases, there was a span of 20 bases. The CDR3 totals 18 residues. Germline CDR1 LNHDA, CDR2 SQIVND (reference sequence). CDR3 in amino acids: CASSITGVGPDGTGELFF. The CDR3 nucleotides read TGTGCCAGTAGTATAACAGGAGTAGGCCCGGATGGCACCGGGGAGCTGTTTTTT.

This clone was observed a single time. CDR3 loop: CASSARGTGLNEQFF. The DNA for the CDR3 is TGTGCCAGCAGCGCTCGCGGGACAGGACTCAATGAGCAGTTCTTC. The chain recombines TRBV7-9 with TRBJ2-1; 8 bases are a match to TRBD1. This CDR3 spans 15 amino acids. Per germline, CDR1 SEHNR and CDR2 FQNEAQ (reference sequence). Trimming at V came to 5 bases and at J to 6 bases, leaving 9 bases not matched to a gene.

This chain joins TRBV27 and TRBJ2-1; tentative D call: TRBD2 (6 bases). This CDR3 is built from 16 residues. Germline V gene lookup returns CDR1 MNHEY and CDR2 SMNVEV (reference sequence). Deletions cut 2 bases from V and 9 bases from J, with 20 bases between. DNA for the CDR3: TGTGCCAGCAGTTTAAAAGCCAGCGGGTTGATACGTGAGCAGTTCTTC. It yields the protein CASSLKASGLIREQFF.

The rearrangement joins TRBV14 to TRBJ2-7, with 8 bases identical to TRBD1. The CDR3 has 20 residues. After removal of 4 bases from V and 0 bases from J, the junction contained 20 bases not matched to a gene. From germline, CDR1 is SGHDN and CDR2 FVKESK. CDR3 bases: TGTGCCAGCAGCCCCCCCGTTGACAAAAACGATGGACAGGGCTCCTACGAGCAGTACTTC. This codes for CASSPPVDKNDGQGSYEQYF.

J is TRBJ2-3 and V is TRBV5-4; TRBD1 might be the D (5 bases). Per the germline V gene, CDR1 is SGHNT and CDR2 is YYREEE (reference sequence). V was clipped by 5 bases and J by 1 base, with 14 bases between them. This CDR3 region has 15 residues. The CDR3 DNA sequence: TGTGCCAGCAGACAGGACGTTGTGGGCACAGATACGCAGTATTTT. Its translation: CASRQDVVGTDTQYF.

The chain is built from TRBV6-6 and TRBJ2-1, with D possibly TRBD1 on 6 matching bases. The germline V gene encodes CDR1 MNHNY and CDR2 SVGAGI (reference sequence). CDR3 length: 14 amino acids. Between the trimmed V and J ends, which lost 7 bases and 3 bases, there was a span of 13 bases. The DNA for the CDR3 is TGTGCCAGCACCCCCGGACAGAGCTACAATGAGCAGTTCTTC. This encodes CASTPGQSYNEQFF.

This chain joins TRBV5-1 and TRBJ2-7; D perhaps matches TRBD1 (5 bases). The germline gives CDR1 SGHRS, CDR2 YFSETQ. The V end lost 4 bases, the J end lost 0 bases, and 14 bases lay between the germline ends. This CDR3 contains 15 residues. CDR3 loop: CASSPTWGSSYEQYF. The DNA of the CDR3 is TGCGCCAGCAGCCCAACTTGGGGCAGCTCCTACGAGCAGTACTTC.

This clone was recorded only once. A read error may produce the germline difference seen at one junction end. The V and J genes are TRBV13 and TRBJ2-7; TRBD2 aligns across 13 bases. The CDR3 spans 13 residues. Germline CDR1 is PRHDT and CDR2 is FYEKMQ (reference sequence). The CDR3 is CASSLGGTSGINF. As DNA, the CDR3 is TGTGCCAGCAGCTTAGGGGGGACTAGCGGGATCAACTTC.

The chain carries TRBV28 and TRBJ1-1; D may be TRBD1 (6 bases). Germline lookup yields CDR1 MDHEN and CDR2 SYDVKM. V lost 3 bases and J lost 11, with 13 bases in between. The CDR3 has 12 residues. The CDR3 reads CASSFLGAEAFF. DNA for the CDR3: TGTGCCAGCAGTTTTTTGGGGGCAGAGGCTTTCTTT.

The V gene is TRBV30, the J gene TRBJ1-2; D unresolved. The V gene lost 0 bases and the J gene lost 7 bases, with 18 bases spanning the gap. CDR1 is GTSNPN and CDR2 is SVGIG in the germline V gene (reference sequence). CDR3 length: 15 residues. CDR3 in DNA: TGTGCCTGGAGTGTACGGAGGGCCTCCCGTGGTGGCTACACCTTC. Encoded protein: CAWSVRRASRGGYTF.

The chain links TRBV14 to TRBJ2-4; perhaps TRBD1 as D (6 bases). Germline V lookup: CDR1 SGHDN, CDR2 FVKESK. The CDR3 is 14 residues long. Trimming shortened V by 0 bases and J by 9 bases, and 12 bases separated the two germline ends. DNA of the CDR3: TGTGCCAGCAGCCAAGATTTGGGGGCGGCCATTCAGTACTTC. Amino acid sequence: CASSQDLGAAIQYF.

CDR3 DNA sequence: TGTGCCAGCAGCTTAAATGCGGGAGGGAGCACAGATACGCAGTATTTT. It encodes CASSLNAGGSTDTQYF. The chain couples TRBV13 to TRBJ2-3; 9 bases agree with TRBD2. Trimming at V came to 2 bases and at J to 0 bases, leaving 3 bases not matched to a gene. Germline V gene data show CDR1 as PRHDT and CDR2 as FYEKMQ (reference sequence). CDR3 length equals 16 residues.

The DNA for the CDR3 is TGTGCCAGCAGCTTACTAGCCCGGAGCTCCTACGAGCAGTACTTC. It specifies CASSLLARSSYEQYF. The gene calls are TRBV7-9 and TRBJ2-5, with a weak D call TRBD2 (5 bases). TRBJ2-7 explains the end of the DNA better; the J call may be wrong. Germline V gene data show CDR1 as SEHNR and CDR2 as FQNEAQ (reference sequence). The CDR3 is 15 residues long.

The chain is built from TRBV6-1 and TRBJ2-7; TRBD1 agrees at 8 bases. This CDR3 region has 15 residues. V was clipped by 0 bases and J by 2 bases; unmatched bases: 3. Germline V CDR1 and CDR2: MNHNS, SASEGT. CDR3: CASSEAVGQAYEQYF. The CDR3, as DNA: TGTGCCAGCAGTGAAGCAGTGGGACAGGCCTACGAGCAGTACTTC.

The rearrangement joins TRBV30 to TRBJ1-2; possibly TRBD1 for D (5 bases). The V and J ends lost 5 bases and 5 bases respectively, with 21 bases between them. The germline CDR1 and CDR2 sequences are GTSNPN and SVGIG (reference sequence). The CDR3 has 15 amino acids. The DNA for the CDR3 is TGTGCCTGGGACGGTGGCAAGGGAGGGGATTATGGCTACACCTTC. This encodes CAWDGGKGGDYGYTF.

V usage is TRBV7-2 and J usage is TRBJ2-5; 12 bases align to TRBD2. The CDR3 spans 16 residues. Germline values: CDR1 SGHTA, CDR2 FQGNSA. The V gene end was trimmed by 5 bases and the J gene end by 4 bases; junction bases not matched to a gene: 8. CDR3 residues: CASSLLAGGPGETQYF. DNA for the CDR3: TGTGCCAGCAGCCTCCTAGCGGGAGGGCCAGGAGAGACCCAGTACTTC.

The V and J genes are TRBV19 and TRBJ2-2, with D possibly TRBD2 on 6 matching bases. The CDR3 runs to 14 residues. Trimming pared 3 bases from V and 1 base from J, leaving 6 bases between. Germline V gives CDR1 LNHDA, CDR2 SQIVND (reference sequence). The CDR3: CASSIGGNTGELFF. The CDR3 DNA reads as TGTGCCAGTAGTATCGGGGGGAACACCGGGGAGCTGTTTTTT.

A word on this clone: One end of the junction is discordant with germline, which a read error may explain. The J gene is TRBJ2-2, the V gene TRBV5-1; the D gene is possibly TRBD2 (5 bases). The germline gives CDR1 SGHRS, CDR2 YFSETQ. The CDR3 consists of 17 residues. The CDR3 sequence: CVSSAYSEPANTGELFF. The CDR3 DNA reads TGCGTCAGCAGCGCTTATAGCGAGCCCGCGAACACCGGGGAGCTGTTTTTT.